This entry lists 27 T cell receptor beta chains sequenced from one sample in a study of PD-L1 blockade in urothelial cancer. This sample's time point: peripheral blood 6 weeks after treatment start. Using immunoSEQ multiplex PCR, the repertoire was profiled, and TCRdb retains in-frame clones only, with some absent. The sample includes around 110,000 clones, about 89% of them seen just once. Sample: PBMCs, taken around atezolizumab (anti-PD-L1) treatment. The receptors here all came from a man between 60 and 70 years old with urothelial cancer.

The chain couples TRBV4-3 to TRBJ2-1; a possible D gene is TRBD1 (6 bases). V was trimmed by 1 base and J by 2 bases, leaving 15 bases between them. The germline V gene encodes CDR1 LGHNA and CDR2 YSLEER. This CDR3 has 17 amino acids. The CDR3 is CASSQAPEQGTYNEQFF. The DNA for the CDR3 is TGCGCCAGCAGCCAAGCTCCAGAACAGGGCACCTACAATGAGCAGTTCTTC.

V and J are TRBV5-1 and TRBJ2-2, with D possibly being TRBD2 (5 bases). The CDR3 is 15 residues long. The V end was cut by 0 bases, the J end by 1 base, with 7 bases between. Germline values: CDR1 SGHRS, CDR2 YFSETQ. This CDR3 is CASSLEAVNTGELFF. The CDR3 DNA sequence: TGCGCCAGCAGCTTGGAAGCGGTGAACACCGGGGAGCTGTTTTTT. Together with reference TRBV5-1 and TRBJ2-2, the CDR3 gives the full variable domain: KAGVTQTPRYLIKTRGQQVTLSCSPISGHRSVSWYQQTPGQGLQFLFEYFSETQRNKGNFPGRFSGRQFSNSRSEMNVSTLELGDSALYLCASSLEAVNTGELFFGEGSRLTVL.

The chain combines TRBV7-3 with TRBJ2-2, with 9 bases that match TRBD1. CDR3 size: 15 residues. Germline V gene sequence: CDR1 SGHTA, CDR2 FQGTGA. Unmatched junction bases numbered 4, after V lost 4 bases and J lost 4 bases. The CDR3 DNA is TGTGCCAGCAGCTCCGGGACAGGGATCACCGGGGAGCTGTTTTTT. Amino acids: CASSSGTGITGELFF.

The chain joins TRBV7-3 to TRBJ2-1; TRBD2 is a possible D gene (6 bases). CDR1 SGHTA and CDR2 FQGTGA come from the germline V gene. Trimming cost V 1 base and J 3 bases, with 13 bases left between them. This CDR3 spans 16 amino acids. For the CDR3, the DNA is TGTGCCAGCAGCTTAATCGCTAGCGTTGACTACAATGAGCAGTTCTTC. It encodes CASSLIASVDYNEQFF.

The genes are TRBV19 and TRBJ1-2; TRBD1 might be the D (6 bases). V was trimmed by 9 bases and J by 6 bases, leaving 23 bases between them. Germline loops: CDR1 LNHDA, CDR2 SQIVND (reference sequence). This CDR3 region has 15 residues. CDR3 sequence: CASDPSPAGADGYTF. The CDR3 nucleotides read TGTGCCAGCGATCCCTCCCCAGCGGGGGCTGATGGCTACACCTTC. The full variable domain, rest sourced from reference TRBV19 and TRBJ1-2, is DGGITQSPKYLFRKEGQNVTLSCEQNLNHDAMYWYRQDPGQGLRLIYYSQIVNDFQKGDIAEGYSVSREKKESFPLTVTSAQKNPTAFYLCASDPSPAGADGYTFGSGTRLTVV.

The chain links TRBV27 to TRBJ1-3; D gene ambiguous. The CDR3 has 13 amino acids. Germline V gene data show CDR1 as MNHEY and CDR2 as SMNVEV (reference sequence). With 6 bases removed from V and 2 bases from J, the gap between germline ends came to 8 bases. CDR3 loop: CASSRDTGNTIYF. The CDR3 nucleotides read TGTGCCAGCAGCCGCGACACTGGAAACACCATATATTTT.

This clone appeared a single time. V gene TRBV28 combines with J gene TRBJ2-1; 9 bases are a match to TRBD1. J gave up 6 bases and V 3 bases, and 9 bases lay outside the gene matches. This CDR3 contains 16 residues. CDR1 is MDHEN, CDR2 SYDVKM, per germline. DNA of the CDR3: TGTGCCAGCAGTTTCCTGGGACAGGGAGGGACCAATGAGCAGTTCTTC. The encoded protein is CASSFLGQGGTNEQFF. The variable domain in full, completed from reference TRBV28 and TRBJ2-1, reads DVKVTQSSRYLVKRTGEKVFLECVQDMDHENMFWYRQDPGLGLRLIYFSYDVKMKEKGDIPEGYSVSREKKERFSLILESASTNQTSMYLCASSFLGQGGTNEQFFGPGTRLTVL.

This chain connects TRBV5-5 to TRBJ2-3, with 9 bases matching TRBD1. The CDR3 has 16 amino acids. Germline V gene sequence: CDR1 SGHKS, CDR2 YYEKEE (reference sequence). V lost 3 bases to trimming and J lost 4 bases; unmatched junction nucleotides: 9. The CDR3 DNA follows: TGTGCCAGCAGCTGGGAAGGACAGGGGATTGCAGATACGCAGTATTTT. It yields the protein CASSWEGQGIADTQYF.

The chain carries TRBV6-6 and TRBJ2-3; the D gene is possibly TRBD2 (5 bases). Trimming removed 0 bases at V and 5 bases at J, with 6 bases between. CDR3 length: 13 amino acids. Germline assignment: CDR1 MNHNY and CDR2 SVGAGI (reference sequence). The CDR3 protein is CASSYSRVDTQYF. DNA for the CDR3: TGTGCCAGCAGTTACTCGAGGGTAGATACGCAGTATTTT.

The CDR3 DNA reads as TGTGCCAGCAGCCGTGACGGAGCAGGCACAGATACGCAGTATTTT. Its translation is CASSRDGAGTDTQYF. This chain connects TRBV7-9 to TRBJ2-3; D call uncertain. Deletions cut 5 bases from V and 1 base from J, with 13 bases between. The CDR3 extends over 15 amino acids. Germline CDR1 is SEHNR and CDR2 is FQNEAQ (reference sequence).

The J gene is TRBJ2-1, the V gene TRBV7-2; 10 bases agree with TRBD2. The germline CDR1 and CDR2 sequences are SGHTA and FQGNSA. The CDR3 is made up of 18 amino acids. J gave up 5 bases and V 3 bases, and 13 bases lay outside the gene matches. The CDR3 reads CASSLSLKRGGPHNEQFF. DNA for the CDR3: TGTGCCAGCAGCTTGTCCCTTAAGCGGGGGGGCCCCCACAATGAGCAGTTCTTC.

This clone was found a few times. This chain links TRBV6-6 with TRBJ2-7; the D gene is possibly TRBD1 (5 bases). V lost 2 bases, J lost 5 bases, and 7 bases lay in between. CDR1 is MNHNY and CDR2 is SVGAGI in the germline V gene (reference sequence). The CDR3 loop spans 12 amino acids. In DNA, the CDR3 is TGTGCCAGCAGTTACCAGGGCCACGAGCAGTACTTC. Translation: CASSYQGHEQYF.

This chain links TRBV6-5 with TRBJ1-2, with TRBD1 identical over 8 bases. V lost 0 bases, J lost 3 bases, and 3 bases stayed unmatched. Germline values: CDR1 MNHEY, CDR2 SVGAGI. The length of the CDR3 is 15 residues. The CDR3 region has the DNA TGTGCCAGCAGTTACTCGAGCAGGGGGCACTATGGCTACACCTTC. Translation gives CASSYSSRGHYGYTF.

CDR3 coding DNA: TGTGCCAGCAGCTCAGCGGGGACTAGCTGGGAGACCCAGTACTTC. The encoded protein is CASSSAGTSWETQYF. V usage is TRBV7-3 and J usage is TRBJ2-5; 9 nucleotides align to TRBD2. The V gene end was trimmed by 4 bases and the J gene end by 5 bases; junction bases not matched to a gene: 8. The CDR3 sequence is 15 residues long. Germline CDR1 reads SGHTA; CDR2 reads FQGTGA.

The rearrangement uses TRBV4-3 and TRBJ1-1, with no clear D. V lost 0 bases and J 11 bases, leaving 13 bases between the germline ends. Germline CDR1 is LGHNA and CDR2 is YSLEER. The CDR3 is 13 residues long. CDR3 region: CASSQDLGVLAFF. In DNA form, the CDR3 reads TGCGCCAGCAGCCAAGATCTCGGTGTATTGGCTTTCTTT.

The chain joins TRBV5-1 to TRBJ1-1, with D possibly TRBD1 on 6 matching bases. The CDR3 extends over 15 amino acids. The V end lost 4 bases, the J end lost 1 base, and 14 bases lay between the germline ends. The germline V gene encodes CDR1 SGHRS and CDR2 YFSETQ. The CDR3 sequence: CASSPRTGQNTEAFF. CDR3 sequence (DNA): TGCGCCAGCAGCCCCCGCACGGGACAGAACACTGAAGCTTTCTTT.

The table lists this clone with a count of one. The chain carries TRBV9 and TRBJ2-1; D might be TRBD2 (7 bases). Germline loops: CDR1 SGDLS, CDR2 YYNGEE. The ends were cut back, 0 bases at V and 0 bases at J, with 13 bases in the middle. This CDR3 contains 17 residues. The CDR3, as DNA: TGTGCCAGCAGCGTAGTGACCGGGGGGCTCTCCTACAATGAGCAGTTCTTC. It translates to CASSVVTGGLSYNEQFF. The full variable domain, in which reference TRBV9 and TRBJ2-1 provide the parts outside the CDR3, is DSGVTQTPKHLITATGQRVTLRCSPRSGDLSVYWYQQSLDQGLQFLIQYYNGEERAKGNILERFSAQQFPDLHSELNLSSLELGDSALYFCASSVVTGGLSYNEQFFGPGTRLTVL.

A single count supports this clone. This chain connects TRBV7-2 to TRBJ1-6; D perhaps matches TRBD1 (5 bases). The CDR3 is 16 amino acids. The germline V and J ends were trimmed by 0 bases and 6 bases, with 12 bases remaining between them. Germline V gives CDR1 SGHTA, CDR2 FQGNSA. CDR3 loop: CASSLAGRRGNSPLHF. The CDR3 coding sequence is TGTGCCAGCAGCTTAGCGGGGAGGAGGGGTAATTCACCCCTCCACTTT.

V is TRBV21-1 and J is TRBJ2-7; the D call in the table, TRBD1, was not verified against the DNA. TRBV21-1 is annotated as a pseudogene. The CDR3 contains 16 residues. The CDR3 loop is CASSSQRQGASYEQYF. CDR3 DNA: TGTGCCAGCAGCTCTCAACGACAGGGAGCCTCCTACGAGCAGTACTTC.

This chain links TRBV27 with TRBJ2-7; 7 bases line up with TRBD2. The germline gives CDR1 MNHEY, CDR2 SMNVEV (reference sequence). The V gene end was trimmed by 3 bases and the J gene end by 3 bases; junction bases not matched to a gene: 5. The CDR3 extends over 14 amino acids. This CDR3 is CASSLGGGDYEQYF. The CDR3 bases are TGTGCCAGCAGTTTGGGGGGAGGGGACTACGAGCAGTACTTC.

The chain couples TRBV5-1 to TRBJ2-2; no clear D gene. V lost 3 bases and J 0 bases, leaving 9 bases between the germline ends. The germline V gene has CDR1 SGHRS and CDR2 YFSETQ. CDR3 length: 15 residues. The CDR3 protein is CASSSERSNTGELFF. The CDR3, as DNA: TGCGCCAGCAGCTCAGAGAGGTCGAACACCGGGGAGCTGTTTTTT.

The chain is built from TRBV29-1 and TRBJ2-3; D may be TRBD1 (6 bases). Germline assignment: CDR1 SQVTM and CDR2 ANQGSEA. CDR3 size: 15 residues. V lost 6 bases, J lost 0 bases, and 16 bases lay in between. CDR3 coding DNA: TGCAGCGTCCTCTACGGGCAGGGGAGCACAGATACGCAGTATTTT. Protein sequence: CSVLYGQGSTDTQYF.

The chain combines TRBV6-1 with TRBJ2-7; 8 bases match TRBD2. Unmatched junction bases numbered 6, after V lost 2 bases and J lost 0 bases. This CDR3 comprises 16 residues. Germline loops: CDR1 MNHNS, CDR2 SASEGT. This chain's CDR3 is CASSERGLVLSYEQYF. CDR3 bases: TGTGCCAGCAGTGAACGGGGACTAGTCCTCTCCTACGAGCAGTACTTC.

This chain connects TRBV2 to TRBJ1-2, with D uncertain. The CDR3 spans 14 residues. Germline V CDR1 and CDR2: SNHLY, FYNNEI. V was shortened by 6 bases and J by 7 bases, with 18 bases between the two germline ends. Written as DNA, the CDR3 is TGTGCCAGCAGCCCATGGGGAGCACGGGGTGGCTACACCTTC. It specifies CASSPWGARGGYTF.

The chain is built from TRBV11-1 and TRBJ2-1; D might be TRBD2 (6 bases). This CDR3 is 16 amino acids long. The ends were cut back, 1 base at V and 0 bases at J, with 10 bases in the middle. Per germline, CDR1 SGHAT and CDR2 FQDESV (reference sequence). The CDR3 is CASSLDAGSSYNEQFF. CDR3 in DNA: TGTGCCAGCAGCTTAGATGCGGGGAGCTCCTACAATGAGCAGTTCTTC.

In its sample, this clone was seen once. The gene calls are TRBV4-1 and TRBJ2-5; 7 bases align to TRBD2. The length of the CDR3 is 16 residues. J was trimmed by 2 bases and V by 4 bases; bases with no gene match: 10. CDR1 is MGHRA and CDR2 is YSYEKL in the germline V gene. This CDR3 is CASSPEAGSTQETQYF. DNA of the CDR3: TGCGCCAGCAGCCCCGAAGCGGGGAGCACTCAAGAGACCCAGTACTTC.

This sequence joins TRBV4-3 and TRBJ1-3; D perhaps matches TRBD1 (6 bases). CDR1 LGHNA and CDR2 YSLEER come from the germline V gene. This CDR3 is 15 amino acids long. V lost 1 base and J 3 bases, leaving 10 bases between the germline ends. The CDR3 loop is CASSQASGVGNTIYF. DNA of the CDR3: TGCGCCAGCAGCCAAGCCTCAGGGGTTGGAAACACCATATATTTT.